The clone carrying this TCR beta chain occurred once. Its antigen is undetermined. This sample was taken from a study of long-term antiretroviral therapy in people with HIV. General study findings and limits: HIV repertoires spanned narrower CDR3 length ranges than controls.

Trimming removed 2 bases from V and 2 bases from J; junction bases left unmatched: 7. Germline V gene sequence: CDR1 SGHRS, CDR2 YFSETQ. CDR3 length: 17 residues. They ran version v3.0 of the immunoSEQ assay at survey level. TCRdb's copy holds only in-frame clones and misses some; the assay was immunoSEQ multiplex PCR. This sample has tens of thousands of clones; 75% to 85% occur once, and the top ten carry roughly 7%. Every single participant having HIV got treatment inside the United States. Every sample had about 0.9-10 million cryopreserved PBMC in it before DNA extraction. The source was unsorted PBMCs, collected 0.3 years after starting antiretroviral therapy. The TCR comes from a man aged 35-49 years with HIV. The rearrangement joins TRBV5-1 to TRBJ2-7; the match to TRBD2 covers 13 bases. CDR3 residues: CASSFVPGLAGTYEQYF. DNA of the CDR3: TGCGCCAGCAGCTTTGTCCCGGGACTAGCGGGAACCTACGAGCAGTACTTC.